This entry lists 20 T cell receptor beta chains sequenced from one sample in a study of cytomegalovirus exposure and HLA in healthy donors. Primers: 60 Vbeta forward and 13 Jbeta reverse. The protocol was immunoSEQ multiplex PCR, while the TCRdb copy is restricted to in-frame clones and leaves out a portion. The top ten clones hold roughly 0.9% of a sample with around 100,000 clones, over 65% of them seen once. Sequences were obtained from PBMCs. The origin of the receptors is a woman in her twenties or thirties in good health and CMV-seronegative.

This clone was seen once. The V call is TRBV5-6, the J call TRBJ2-7; 7 bases map to TRBD1. Trimming took 4 bases from V and 2 from J; bases not matched to a gene: 6. Germline V gene sequence: CDR1 SGHDT, CDR2 YYEEEE. This CDR3 is built from 14 residues. The CDR3 nucleotides read TGTGCCAGCAGCCAAGGACAGGCCCCCTACGAGCAGTACTTC. The encoded protein is CASSQGQAPYEQYF.

V is TRBV11-2 and J is TRBJ2-1, with 10 bases that match TRBD1. There are 18 residues in the CDR3. CDR1 SGHAT and CDR2 FQNNGV come from the germline V gene. The J segment lost 5 bases and the V segment lost 0 bases, leaving 10 bases of the junction unmatched. CDR3 DNA: TGTGCCAGCAGCTTAGATTTGGGACAGGGGAGAAGGGACAATGAGCAGTTCTTC. This translates into CASSLDLGQGRRDNEQFF.

The CDR3 bases are TGCGCCAGCAGCCAAGGGGGGACTAGCGGGATAGAGACCCAGTACTTC. Protein: CASSQGGTSGIETQYF. This sequence joins TRBV4-1 and TRBJ2-5; 13 bases agree with TRBD2. J gave up 4 bases and V 1 base, and 3 bases lay outside the gene matches. Germline V gives CDR1 MGHRA, CDR2 YSYEKL. CDR3 size: 16 residues.

The table lists this clone with a few counts. This chain connects TRBV5-6 to TRBJ2-3; D unclear. The CDR3 totals 13 residues. Between the trimmed V and J ends, which lost 0 bases and 0 bases, there was a span of 2 bases. Germline V gives CDR1 SGHDT, CDR2 YYEEEE. As DNA, the CDR3 is TGTGCCAGCAGCTTGGCTAGCACAGATACGCAGTATTTT. It codes for CASSLASTDTQYF.

The chain has TRBV5-1 and TRBJ1-2; 8 bases match TRBD1. Germline CDR1 and CDR2: SGHRS and YFSETQ. The CDR3 extends over 14 amino acids. V gave up 6 bases and J gave up 5 bases; unmatched junction bases: 9. Written as DNA, the CDR3 is TGCGCCAGCACAGAGGACAGGGCAGAGTATGGCTACACCTTC. It yields the protein CASTEDRAEYGYTF.

The rearrangement links TRBV30 to TRBJ1-2; TRBD1 aligns across 7 bases. The CDR3 consists of 15 residues. Losses at the gene ends were 0 bases for V and 6 bases for J; bases not matched to a gene: 10. Germline CDR1 reads GTSNPN; CDR2 reads SVGIG (reference sequence). The CDR3 region has the DNA TGTGCCTGGAGTGTGCTGCTAGGGGGCGCAGATGGCTACACCTTC. Residues: CAWSVLLGGADGYTF.

The sample holds a few counts of this clone. The V call is TRBV18, the J call TRBJ1-1; 8 bases fit TRBD1. The J segment lost 4 bases and the V segment lost 2 bases, leaving 6 bases of the junction unmatched. CDR1 KGHSH and CDR2 LQKENI come from the germline V gene. The CDR3 runs to 15 residues. CDR3 protein: CASSPTGQGGTEAFF. The CDR3 DNA follows: TGTGCCAGCTCACCAACCGGACAGGGAGGCACTGAAGCTTTCTTT.

This sequence joins TRBV19 and TRBJ2-7, with 10 bases fitting TRBD1. This CDR3 comprises 15 residues. V was clipped by 4 bases and J by 1 base; unmatched bases: 4. Germline loops: CDR1 LNHDA, CDR2 SQIVND (reference sequence). CDR3 sequence: CASSRRQGASYEQYF. The CDR3 DNA reads TGTGCCAGTAGTAGAAGACAGGGGGCGTCCTACGAGCAGTACTTC.

V is TRBV2 and J is TRBJ1-5; tentatively, D is TRBD1 (6 bases). Germline CDR1 is SNHLY and CDR2 is FYNNEI. This CDR3 comprises 14 residues. V was trimmed by 6 bases and J by 2 bases, leaving 11 bases between them. As DNA, the CDR3 is TGTGCCAGCAGCTTACAGGGTGGCAATCAGCCCCAGCATTTT. Its protein is CASSLQGGNQPQHF. The variable domain in full, completed from reference TRBV2 and TRBJ1-5, reads EPEVTQTPSHQVTQMGQEVILRCVPISNHLYFYWYRQILGQKVEFLVSFYNNEISEKSEIFDDQFSVERPDGSNFTLKIRSTKLEDSAMYFCASSLQGGNQPQHFGDGTRLSIL.

This chain uses TRBV5-1 with TRBJ1-1, with 7 nucleotides matching TRBD1. With V trimmed by 4 bases and J by 4 bases, 7 bases remained unmatched. Germline V CDR1 and CDR2: SGHRS, YFSETQ. This CDR3 contains 14 residues. The CDR3 here is CASSGSQGGTEAFF. The CDR3 coding sequence is TGCGCCAGCAGCGGCTCCCAGGGGGGCACTGAAGCTTTCTTT.

This chain joins TRBV6-5 and TRBJ2-1; 10 positions agree with TRBD2. The CDR3 covers 15 residues. Germline V lookup: CDR1 MNHEY, CDR2 SVGAGI. V lost 4 bases, J lost 7 bases, and 7 bases stayed unmatched. CDR3: CASSSQTSGKNEQFF. The CDR3 DNA sequence: TGTGCCAGCAGTTCTCAAACTAGCGGGAAAAATGAGCAGTTCTTC.

The V and J genes are TRBV7-8 and TRBJ2-7; 7 bases are a match to TRBD2. The trim removed 5 bases at V and 7 bases at J, leaving 8 bases unmatched. The CDR3 spans 13 residues. Germline CDR1 SGHVS, CDR2 FQNEAQ. This chain's CDR3 is CASSAGAAGEQYF. The CDR3 DNA is TGTGCCAGCAGCGCGGGAGCAGCGGGTGAGCAGTACTTC.

The chain combines TRBV6-1 with TRBJ1-4; D gene ambiguous. V gave up 6 bases and J gave up 5 bases, with 13 bases separating them. The CDR3 length is 14 residues. Germline CDR1 reads MNHNS; CDR2 reads SASEGT. The CDR3 DNA sequence: TGTGCCAGCAGAGCCGGTGCCGCGAATGAAAAACTGTTTTTT. Translating it yields CASRAGAANEKLFF.

The V gene is TRBV27, the J gene TRBJ2-7; TRBD1 matches at 8 bases. Germline-derived CDR1 and CDR2 are MNHEY and SMNVEV (reference sequence). With V trimmed by 7 bases and J by 3 bases, 5 bases remained unmatched. CDR3 length equals 13 residues. CDR3 sequence: CASTGQGRYEQYF. The CDR3 nucleotides are TGTGCCAGCACCGGACAGGGACGCTACGAGCAGTACTTC.

V is TRBV30 and J is TRBJ2-7; D remains ambiguous. CDR1 is GTSNPN and CDR2 is SVGIG in the germline V gene (reference sequence). Trimming pared 3 bases from V and 6 bases from J, leaving 9 bases between. CDR3 length: 11 amino acids. CDR3 bases: TGTGCCTGGAGGACATTCACCGAGCAGTACTTC. Protein product: CAWRTFTEQYF.

The CDR3 protein is CSVQSANYGYTF. CDR3 DNA sequence: TGCAGCGTTCAGAGCGCGAACTATGGCTACACCTTC. The V call is TRBV29-1, the J call TRBJ1-2; D is undetermined. CDR1 is SQVTM and CDR2 is ANQGSEA in the germline V gene. V was pared by 5 bases and J by 2 bases, with 9 bases between. The CDR3 totals 12 residues. The full variable domain, rest sourced from reference TRBV29-1 and TRBJ1-2, is SAVISQKPSRDICQRGTSLTIQCQVDSQVTMMFWYRQQPGQSLTLIATANQGSEATYESGFVIDKFPISRPNLTFSTLTVSNMSPEDSSIYLCSVQSANYGYTFGSGTRLTVV.

This sequence joins TRBV5-1 and TRBJ2-2; no clear D gene. The CDR3 extends over 16 amino acids. The ends were cut back, 0 bases at V and 3 bases at J, with 12 bases in the middle. Per the germline V gene, CDR1 is SGHRS and CDR2 is YFSETQ. The DNA of the CDR3 is TGCGCCAGCAGCTTGGGCCCGGGTCCGGACACCGGGGAGCTGTTTTTT. The encoded protein is CASSLGPGPDTGELFF. The full variable domain, completed using reference TRBV5-1 and TRBJ2-2, is KAGVTQTPRYLIKTRGQQVTLSCSPISGHRSVSWYQQTPGQGLQFLFEYFSETQRNKGNFPGRFSGRQFSNSRSEMNVSTLELGDSALYLCASSLGPGPDTGELFFGEGSRLTVL.

V and J are TRBV6-5 and TRBJ1-5, with D possibly matching TRBD1 (6 bases). Trimming stripped 5 bases from V and 7 bases from J, with 15 bases between. This CDR3 region has 14 residues. From germline, CDR1 is MNHEY and CDR2 SVGAGI. The CDR3 loop is CASSNGQFTQPQHF. Written as DNA, the CDR3 is TGTGCCAGCAGTAACGGACAGTTCACACAGCCCCAGCATTTT.

The chain employs TRBV5-6 and TRBJ2-6; no clear D gene. Trimming pared 1 base from V and 0 bases from J, leaving 8 bases between. The CDR3 is made up of 16 amino acids. Germline values: CDR1 SGHDT, CDR2 YYEEEE. CDR3 bases: TGTGCCAGCAGCTTGTTGCGGCTCTCTGGGGCCAACGTCCTGACTTTC. It specifies CASSLLRLSGANVLTF.

This clone has only one observation. The DNA for the CDR3 is TGTGCCAGCAGTTATACTAGCGCACGTGAGACCCAGTACTTC. Its protein product is CASSYTSARETQYF. This chain links TRBV6-5 with TRBJ2-5, with 7 bases aligning to TRBD2. Losses at the gene ends were 3 bases for V and 5 bases for J; bases not matched to a gene: 6. In germline, CDR1 is MNHEY, CDR2 SVGAGI. CDR3 length: 14 residues.